This T cell receptor beta chain was found in a study of a mutant IDH1 vaccine in newly diagnosed glioma. Study in general: Prior therapy was radiotherapy, temozolomide, or both; most received both.

Time point in this sample: baseline, week 1 (first vaccination visit). Treatment meaning: pre-vaccination baseline after standard-of-care therapy. New WHO grade 3 or 4 astrocytomas that were IDH1-mutant and ATRX-lost had been found in donors. General study points: In 90% to 95% of patients, immune responses induced by the vaccine occurred. Alterations occurring in top peripheral T cell clonotypes seemed unrelated to pseudoprogression.

The CDR3 spans 12 residues. Germline V lookup: CDR1 GTSNPN, CDR2 SVGIG (reference sequence). V was trimmed by 5 bases and J by 3 bases, leaving 5 bases between them. As to this clone: Antigen: not known.

Assay: immunoSEQ multiplex PCR; the TCRdb copy retains only in-frame clones and omits some. The table records about 67,000 clones, approximately 82% of them present only once. This specimen consisted of peripheral blood mononuclear cells (PBMCs), obtained from a glioma patient treated with radiotherapy, temozolomide or both. The V gene is TRBV30, the J gene TRBJ2-6, with D hard to call. The sequence was obtained from a woman in her late teens or twenties with glioma. Some clones in this sample may be carry-over from other donors' samples. Written as DNA, the CDR3 is TGTGCCTGGCAGAGTGGGGCCAACGTCCTGACTTTC. Amino acid sequence: CAWQSGANVLTF.